A selection of T cell receptor beta chains follows, all from one sample in a study of T cells in Graves' hyperthyroidism and ophthalmopathy. TCRdb reanalysed the multiplex PCR reads using MiXCR and keeps one entry per CDR3 protein. The table shows roughly 650,000 distinct CDR3 sequences, with 16% occurring only once. The sequenced material came from blood. The receptors derive from a woman in her thirties or forties with Graves' ophthalmopathy. CDR3s include the opening cysteine and the closing phenylalanine or tryptophan. A D gene is named only where the DNA matches it firmly. Expanded clones get a size class; other rows say once, few or many, or leave the size out.

NA | NA | TRBJ2-2 | TRBV4-1 | CASSQRAPGELFF | TGCGCCAGCAGCCAGAGGGCACCCGGGGAGCTGTTTTTT
many | NA | TRBJ2-4 | TRBV2 | CASSARLVSKNIQYF | TGTGCCAGCAGTGCCCGGCTAGTATCCAAAAACATTCAGTACTTC
NA | TRBD1 | TRBJ2-2 | TRBV6-1 | CASEDRGKWYTGELFF | TGTGCCAGCGAGGACAGGGGGAAGTGGTACACCGGGGAGCTGTTTTTT
many | NA | TRBJ1-1 | TRBV11-2 | CASSLEGGRPSF | TGTGCCAGCAGCTTAGAAGGGGGACGGCCTTCCTTT
many | NA | TRBJ2-1 | TRBV20-1 | CSALHHSYPNEQFF | TGCAGTGCACTGCATCACAGCTACCCTAATGAGCAGTTCTTC
many | NA | TRBJ2-5 | TRBV6-1 | CASSSAEDGRETQYF | TGTGCCAGCAGTTCAGCGGAGGATGGCAGGGAGACCCAGTACTTC
NA | TRBD2 | TRBJ2-1 | TRBV7-3 | CASSLTPWGLAGIHPNNEQFF | TGTGCCAGCAGCTTAACCCCTTGGGGACTAGCGGGGATACATCCTAACAATGAGCAGTTCTTC
few | NA | TRBJ2-1 | TRBV5-1 | CASSLAALPAGEQFF | TGCGCCAGCAGCTTGGCGGCACTACCCGCCGGGGAGCAGTTCTTC
many | TRBD2 | TRBJ2-1 | TRBV28 | CASSIAGSGEQFF | TGTGCCAGCAGTATAGCGGGATCGGGTGAGCAGTTCTTC
many | NA | TRBJ2-2 | TRBV12-3/TRBV12-4 | CASSLGGTNTGELFF | TGTGCCAGCAGTTTAGGCGGGACGAATACCGGGGAGCTGTTTTTT